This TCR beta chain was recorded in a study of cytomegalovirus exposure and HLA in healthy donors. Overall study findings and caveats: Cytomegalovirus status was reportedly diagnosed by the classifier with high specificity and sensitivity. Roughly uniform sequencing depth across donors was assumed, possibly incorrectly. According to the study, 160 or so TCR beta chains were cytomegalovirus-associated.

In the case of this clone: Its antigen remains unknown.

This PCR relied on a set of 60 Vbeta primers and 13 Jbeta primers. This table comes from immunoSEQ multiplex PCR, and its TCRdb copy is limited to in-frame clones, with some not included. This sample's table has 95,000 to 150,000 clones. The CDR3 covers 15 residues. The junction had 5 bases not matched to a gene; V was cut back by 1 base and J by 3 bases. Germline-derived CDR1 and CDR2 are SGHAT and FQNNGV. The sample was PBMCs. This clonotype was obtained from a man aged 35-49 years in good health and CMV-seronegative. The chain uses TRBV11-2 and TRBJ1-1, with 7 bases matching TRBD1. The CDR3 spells CASSLVRGMYTEAFF. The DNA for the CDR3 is TGTGCCAGCAGCTTAGTCAGGGGGATGTACACTGAAGCTTTCTTT.